These T cell receptor beta chains were read from a single sample in a study of vaccination and CD4 T cells after COVID-19. These TCRs' antigens remain unknown. TCRdb reanalysed the PCR reads using MiXCR and keeps one entry per CDR3 protein. The profile shows around 9,000 distinct CDR3 sequences, about 54% of them singletons. The sequenced sample consisted of CD4+ T cells from blood, cultured in vitro. Receptors were obtained from a human donor who had recovered from COVID-19. Both conserved end residues are part of each CDR3.

j_call v_call cdr3_aa
TRBJ2-7 TRBV27 CASSEWKSGPGGEQYF
TRBJ1-6 TRBV27 CTSARQGFNSPLHF
TRBJ1-5 TRBV6-2/TRBV6-3 CASSPLQGHQPQHF
TRBJ2-7 TRBV30 CASGPPLAYEQYF
TRBJ1-5 TRBV6-1 CASSRQQNQPQHF
TRBJ1-2 TRBV6-2/TRBV6-3 CASSSDATGTGSEGYTF
TRBJ2-7 TRBV30 CAWSEQGSQQYF
TRBJ1-5 TRBV7-2 CASSVRVNQPQHF
TRBJ1-2 TRBV6-1 CASRGTGGGYTF
TRBJ2-2 TRBV7-3 CASHTGAGELFF
TRBJ1-6 TRBV9 CASSVGVGRNSYNSPLHF
TRBJ1-6 TRBV5-6 CASSLVQGDNSPLHF
TRBJ2-5 TRBV20-1 CSARVVETQYF
TRBJ1-2 TRBV9 CASSVGGWGGYTF
TRBJ2-1 TRBV30 CAWSHRDEQFF
TRBJ1-5 TRBV2 CASSGGSFNQPQHF
TRBJ2-3 TRBV15 CATSLASGDYTQYF
TRBJ2-5 TRBV19 CASSWSLRETQYF
TRBJ2-7 TRBV20-1 CSARTGDRVEYF
TRBJ2-3 TRBV6-2/TRBV6-3 CASSSSGGAADTQYF
TRBJ2-2 TRBV25-1 CASIGTTFGELFF
TRBJ2-3 TRBV10-3 CAISPKDTQYF
TRBJ2-5 TRBV11-2 CASSLDGGARRETQYF
TRBJ2-7 TRBV6-1 CASSASAGGSTYEQYF
TRBJ1-2 TRBV18 CASSPVNGAGLNYGYTF
TRBJ1-2 TRBV19 CASMMLGMGNYGYTF
TRBJ2-1 TRBV7-9 CASSLALRADNEQFF
TRBJ2-5 TRBV24-1 CATSVSGNKETQYF